This paragraph covers one T cell receptor (beta chain) sequence. The target of this receptor is not known. No clone much larger than this one lies a single base away; base qualities are absent. Sequences LGHNA (CDR1) and YSLEER (CDR2) are obtained from the germline V gene. V and J are trimmed by 3 bases and 1 base, and the gene matches miss 7 bases of the junction. Measured from the cysteine to the phenylalanine, the CDR3 is 16 residues long. The CDR3 DNA has 48 bases and is translated from base 1. This specimen belongs to a study of T-cell memory formation after mild COVID-19 (dated by TCRdb to the early 2020s). With regard to the full study: Most TCR sequence clusters were specific to one of the two donors. Longitudinal TCRalpha and TCRbeta repertoire sequencing tracked T-cell clones expanding and contracting after mild COVID-19 in a couple of donors. Two young, previously healthy adult volunteers, one female and one male, were included in the cohort. What the work shows at the level of the full study, not this receptor alone: Only two mild cases were covered in the study, and larger cohorts including severe cases with pre-infection samples were considered necessary. The second-wave clones that peaked on day 37 were not confirmed to be SARS-CoV-2 specific. Contracting CD4+ clones were located mainly in the CM and EM memory subsets, whereas CD8+ clones were found to be enriched in EMRA. Clones contracting from day 15 to 85 had balanced CD4/CD8 phenotypes, while a second wave expanding from day 15 to 37 was biased towards CD4+. Some responding clones were detected in pre-infection memory, suggesting pre-existing cross-reactive memory T cells joined the SARS-CoV-2 response.

PBMCs were isolated by Ficoll-Paque density gradient centrifugation. Instrument on record: Illumina NovaSeq 6000. cDNA libraries for TCRalpha and TCRbeta were prepared by 5'RACE using constant-segment primers, with sample barcodes and unique molecular identifiers added. RNA was extracted from every sample with Trizol reagent. Amplification of the libraries took two PCR steps, and the second step added a second sample barcode plus Illumina TruSeq adapters. The libraries were sequenced on an Illumina NovaSeq using 2 x 150 bp paired-end reads. Under the source paper's analysis protocol: Reads were demultiplexed and collapsed into UMI-guided consensus sequences with migec v1.2.7. Using mixcr v2.1.11, UMI consensuses were aligned to TRA and TRB V and J templates and then assembled into clonotypes. Expanded or contracted clonotypes were those called significant by both edgeR and NoisET, with noise models trained on biological replicates. For edgeR calls, the thresholds were a false discovery rate-adjusted p below 0.01 and a log2 fold-change of 1. PCA with hierarchical clustering of max-normalized trajectories of the 1000 most abundant clonotypes was used as exploratory dynamics analysis. Each responding clone was given a CD4 or CD8 phenotype based on the CD4+ and CD8+ repertoires, which had been sequenced separately. TCRdb applied fastp at Q25 and MiXCR to the public reads, then kept only in-frame beta chains. Each entry is one CDR3 protein sequence, shown with its most common DNA and genes. It is TCRdb's table, rather than the study itself, that gives the V and J calls and clone size. The sample table lists about 90,000 distinct CDR3 sequences, around an eighth of them with a count of one. Of the sample, roughly a quarter falls within the top ten clones.

The material sequenced was PBMCs or a T cell subset sorted from them (not recorded which). The chain links TRBV4-3 with TRBJ2-3; 7 junctional bases match TRBD2. The TCR was taken from an adult woman who had mild COVID-19 (a few samples of this study predate the infection). The sample titles of this study are shuffled in the database, so cell type and time point are left out; the donor was told from shared clones. The CDR3 loop reads CASSQVASGRTDTQYF. At the DNA level, the sequence is TGCGCCAGCAGCCAGGTCGCTAGCGGCCGCACAGATACGCAGTATTTT.